One and the same sample provided the 20 T cell receptor beta chains below, sequenced in a study of T cell responses to AZD1222 COVID-19 vaccine. Here immunoSEQ multiplex PCR was the method, and the copy in TCRdb shows in-frame clones only, minus some. The table lists some 92,000 clones, approximately 90% of them singletons. This sample comprised peripheral blood, obtained on day 0 of AZD1222 vaccination. The receptor source for this set is an adult in good health.

This chain's CDR3 is CASSQEGTGNQPQHF. Written as DNA, the CDR3 is TGCGCCAGCAGCCAAGAGGGTACAGGCAATCAGCCCCAGCATTTT. J is TRBJ1-5 and V is TRBV4-1; D unresolved. Germline assignment: CDR1 MGHRA and CDR2 YSYEKL. CDR3 length: 15 amino acids. V was clipped by 0 bases and J by 2 bases, with 8 bases between them.

V is TRBV15 and J is TRBJ2-7, with D possibly matching TRBD1 (5 bases). The germline gives CDR1 LNHNV, CDR2 YYDKDF (reference sequence). Trimming pared 0 bases from V and 5 bases from J, leaving 17 bases between. The CDR3 runs to 16 residues. The CDR3 nucleotides are TGTGCCACCAGCAGAGATCTGGCAGGGATCATAGACGAGCAGTACTTC. Translated, it gives CATSRDLAGIIDEQYF.

The V call is TRBV19, the J call TRBJ1-1; TRBD1 might be the D (6 bases). The germline gives CDR1 LNHDA, CDR2 SQIVND (reference sequence). This CDR3 spans 12 amino acids. With 11 bases removed from V and 4 bases from J, the gap between germline ends came to 14 bases. The CDR3 DNA is TGTGCCCTGAGGGGGGATGGCACTGAAGCTTTCTTT. Translation: CALRGDGTEAFF.

The table lists this clone with a count of one. The chain couples TRBV9 to TRBJ1-2; the D gene is possibly TRBD1 (6 bases). Germline CDR1 reads SGDLS; CDR2 reads YYNGEE. The CDR3 extends over 16 amino acids. V dropped 3 bases and J dropped 6 bases, with 21 bases sitting between them. CDR3 residues: CASSAPVGTREHGYTF. The CDR3 nucleotides read TGTGCCAGCAGCGCACCAGTCGGGACACGGGAACATGGCTACACCTTC.

The chain is built from TRBV5-1 and TRBJ2-7; D is tentatively TRBD1 or TRBD2 (5 bases each). With 4 bases removed from V and 3 bases from J, the gap between germline ends came to 14 bases. The CDR3 has 14 amino acids. The germline V gene has CDR1 SGHRS and CDR2 YFSETQ. The CDR3 sequence: CASSVGTGLYEQYF. As DNA, the CDR3 is TGCGCCAGCAGCGTCGGGACGGGCCTCTACGAGCAGTACTTC.

The chain links TRBV21-1 to TRBJ2-7. TRBV21-1 is recorded as a pseudogene. The CDR3 is 14 residues long. The CDR3 DNA is TGTGCCAGCAGCAAGGCGAGAAGCTCCTACGAGCAGTACTTC. Encoded protein: CASSKARSSYEQYF.

This clone was detected a few times. The rearrangement joins TRBV7-2 to TRBJ1-3; D is ambiguous. The CDR3 has 16 amino acids. CDR1 SGHTA and CDR2 FQGNSA come from the germline V gene. Trimming pared 2 bases from V and 0 bases from J, leaving 11 bases between. The chain's CDR3 is CASSLNPGSSGNTIYF. The CDR3 region has the DNA TGTGCCAGCAGCTTAAACCCCGGAAGCTCTGGAAACACCATATATTTT.

This sequence joins TRBV21-1 and TRBJ2-7; TRBD1 is taken as the D call from the table, unchecked against the DNA. TRBV21-1 is noted as a pseudogene. The CDR3 has 15 residues. CDR3: CASSKGLRAPSEQYF. DNA for the CDR3: TGTGCCAGCAGCAAGGGTCTCAGGGCGCCCTCCGAGCAGTACTTC.

This clone was seen a few times. The V gene is TRBV6-5, the J gene TRBJ1-4, with TRBD1 as a possible D gene (6 bases). CDR1 MNHEY and CDR2 SVGAGI come from the germline V gene. Trimming shortened V by 2 bases and J by 7 bases, and 14 bases separated the two germline ends. The CDR3 consists of 15 residues. This chain's CDR3 is CASSYAGTPGEKLFF. DNA of the CDR3: TGTGCCAGCAGTTACGCCGGGACACCCGGTGAAAAACTGTTTTTT.

This chain links TRBV9 with TRBJ2-1, with TRBD1 matching 8 bases. The V gene end was trimmed by 0 bases and the J gene end by 0 bases; junction bases not matched to a gene: 8. Germline CDR1 SGDLS, CDR2 YYNGEE. This CDR3 has 18 amino acids. The CDR3 sequence: CASSVARGQDSSYNEQFF. As DNA, the CDR3 is TGTGCCAGCAGCGTAGCAAGGGGACAGGATTCCTCCTACAATGAGCAGTTCTTC.

The V call is TRBV7-9, the J call TRBJ2-2; 7 bases fit TRBD2. With V trimmed by 6 bases and J by 7 bases, 11 bases remained unmatched. The germline gives CDR1 SEHNR, CDR2 FQNEAQ (reference sequence). There are 15 residues in the CDR3. This chain's CDR3 is CASRTGGSQSGELFF. CDR3 coding DNA: TGTGCCAGCAGAACCGGGGGGAGCCAAAGCGGGGAGCTGTTTTTT.

The chain is built from TRBV5-1 and TRBJ2-1; maybe TRBD1 (5 bases). The V gene's germline CDR1 is SGHRS and CDR2 YFSETQ. CDR3 length equals 15 residues. With 0 bases removed from V and 5 bases from J, the gap between germline ends came to 12 bases. CDR3 coding DNA: TGCGCCAGCAGCTTGGTGTCAGGGCGAAACAATGAGCAGTTCTTC. Protein sequence: CASSLVSGRNNEQFF.

The chain combines TRBV30 with TRBJ1-2; 7 bases agree with TRBD1. With V trimmed by 3 bases and J by 3 bases, 7 bases remained unmatched. The CDR3 extends over 14 amino acids. The V gene's germline CDR1 is GTSNPN and CDR2 SVGIG (reference sequence). The CDR3 reads CAWSEGQGDYGYTF. Here the CDR3 DNA reads TGTGCCTGGAGCGAAGGGCAGGGGGACTATGGCTACACCTTC.

The V and J genes are TRBV7-9 and TRBJ1-1, with 8 bases identical to TRBD1. The V segment lost 5 bases and the J segment 6 bases; nucleotides outside the gene matches: 8. Germline CDR1 and CDR2: SEHNR and FQNEAQ (reference sequence). The CDR3 runs to 14 residues. CDR3 loop: CASSLTGEAAEAFF. Written as DNA, the CDR3 is TGTGCCAGCAGCCTGACAGGGGAGGCGGCTGAAGCTTTCTTT.

This chain connects TRBV5-1 to TRBJ2-5; 7 bases fit TRBD1. The CDR3 is 18 residues long. The junction had 23 bases not matched to a gene; V was cut back by 4 bases and J by 8 bases. Per germline, CDR1 SGHRS and CDR2 YFSETQ. The CDR3 DNA reads as TGCGCCAGCAGCCCCGGACAGGTGGGGGTCCCGGGGAAAGGAACCCAGTACTTC. The encoded protein is CASSPGQVGVPGKGTQYF.

The chain links TRBV5-1 to TRBJ2-7; D unresolved. V lost 2 bases and J 2 bases, leaving 8 bases between the germline ends. The CDR3 is 13 residues long. CDR1 SGHRS and CDR2 YFSETQ come from the germline V gene. The DNA for the CDR3 is TGCGCCAGCAGCTTATCTGAGCCCTACGAGCAGTACTTC. Its protein is CASSLSEPYEQYF.

This clone was counted a single time. The chain combines TRBV2 with TRBJ1-3, with a possible D match to TRBD1 (6 bases). The CDR3 is made up of 13 amino acids. V lost 4 bases and J lost 7, with 11 bases in between. Germline CDR1 and CDR2: SNHLY and FYNNEI. CDR3 bases: TGTGCCAGCAGTGTGACAGGCTGGAACACCATATATTTT. Translating gives CASSVTGWNTIYF.

The chain joins TRBV2 to TRBJ1-2; 7 bases line up with TRBD1. The CDR3 is 15 amino acids. Looked up from germline, CDR1 is SNHLY and CDR2 is FYNNEI. With 4 bases clipped from V and 1 base from J, the junction kept 6 bases outside the gene matches. The CDR3 sequence: CASSAWDRLNYGYTF. The CDR3 nucleotides are TGTGCCAGCAGTGCCTGGGACAGACTTAACTATGGCTACACCTTC.

As regards this clone: The junction does not match germline at one end; this may be a read error. V and J are TRBV7-7 and TRBJ2-3, with D possibly being TRBD2 (6 bases). CDR3 length equals 15 residues. Germline V gene lookup returns CDR1 SSHAT and CDR2 FNYEAQ (reference sequence). In DNA form, the CDR3 reads TGTGCTAGCAGCTTCCAGGAGGGCCCTGCGGATACGCAGTATTTT. It yields the protein CASSFQEGPADTQYF.

The chain couples TRBV2 to TRBJ1-5; no definite D call. The CDR3 spans 14 residues. The germline CDR1 and CDR2 sequences are SNHLY and FYNNEI. Trimming shortened V by 2 bases and J by 3 bases, and 8 bases separated the two germline ends. In DNA, the CDR3 is TGTGCCAGCAGTGAAATCAGTCTCAATCAGCCCCAGCATTTT. It encodes CASSEISLNQPQHF.